Below, 5 T cell receptor beta chains from the same sample are listed, as sequenced in a study of blood T cell repertoires in COVID-19 (TCRdb year 2020). The library came from the immunoSEQ multiplex PCR assay. Sourced from immuneACCESS, this table was stored by TCRdb with only in-frame sequences that have V and J called. A share of the clones is absent; for the studies checked, an unresolved V gene accounts for under half, and the remainder has no known explanation. Across this sample there are around 220,000 clones, with 70% to 90% seen only once. The top ten clones comprise 2% to 2.5% of the sample. The material sequenced was peripheral blood. These receptors were taken from a woman between 40 and 50 years old who had recovered from COVID-19.

This chain joins TRBV3-1 (or the pseudogene TRBV3-2) and TRBJ1-1, with TRBD1 matching 7 bases. CDR1 LGHDT and CDR2 YNNKEL come from the germline V gene (reference sequence). The CDR3 sequence is 15 residues long. V shed 0 bases and J 1 base; nucleotides not matched to a gene: 2. CDR3 region: CASSQEYRGNTEAFF. CDR3 nucleotides: TGTGCCAGCAGCCAAGAGTACAGGGGGAACACTGAAGCTTTCTTT.

In its sample, this clone was seen once. Germline and junction disagree at one end, which may indicate a read error. CDR3 in amino acids: CASSPQGHQAQHF. CDR3 DNA: TGTGCCAGCTCACCGCAGGGTCATCAGGCCCAGCATTTT. The chain joins TRBV18 to TRBJ1-5; TRBD1 is a possible D gene (5 bases). Germline CDR1 is KGHSH and CDR2 is LQKENI. This CDR3 spans 13 amino acids.

This rearrangement joins TRBV19 to TRBJ2-2; TRBD1 might be the D (5 bases). Germline-derived CDR1 and CDR2 are LNHDA and SQIVND (reference sequence). V lost 4 bases and J lost 4, with 13 bases in between. CDR3 length: 15 residues. The DNA of the CDR3 is TGTGCCAGTAGTAGCCCTCAGGGTCGCACCGGGGAGCTGTTTTTT. Translating gives CASSSPQGRTGELFF.

V usage is TRBV6-4 and J usage is TRBJ2-5; 8 nucleotides align to TRBD2. This CDR3 is built from 12 residues. Germline V gives CDR1 MRHNA, CDR2 SNTAGT. V was pared by 7 bases and J by 4 bases, with 2 bases of the junction left unmatched. This CDR3 reads CASTTSGETQYF. CDR3 DNA: TGTGCCAGCACCACTAGCGGAGAGACCCAGTACTTC.

The V gene is TRBV5-1, the J gene TRBJ2-3; 7 bases line up with TRBD2. Per germline, CDR1 SGHRS and CDR2 YFSETQ. The length of the CDR3 is 16 residues. V dropped 0 bases and J dropped 5; count of bases not matched to a gene: 9. The CDR3 DNA is TGCGCCAGCAGCTTGGATATAGCGGGTCCGGGAGATACGCAGTATTTT. Translated: CASSLDIAGPGDTQYF.